The following is a T cell receptor (beta chain) sequence with its context. Its antigen is undetermined. This entry is derived from a study of post-analysis software for immune sequencing data. cDNA libraries of TCR beta carried unique molecular identifiers. One entry per CDR3 protein results from TCRdb running MiXCR on the PCR reads. The table has roughly 870,000 distinct CDR3 sequences, 53% seen once. Findings and caveats of the study: Among four or five TRBV segments more frequent in patients than controls were TRBV5-6, TRBV5-1 and TRBV20-1.

CDR3 length: 15 residues. Germline loops: CDR1 LGHNT, CDR2 FRNRAP. V was clipped by 0 bases and J by 1 base, with 7 bases between them. The source material was blood. The TCR was taken from a girl aged 10-17 years with multiple sclerosis. The chain has TRBV12-5 and TRBJ2-1; the D is unclear. CDR3 loop: CASGLVAISYNEQFF. In nucleotides, the CDR3 is TGTGCTAGTGGTTTGGTTGCTATTTCCTACAATGAGCAGTTCTTC.